The 14 T cell receptor beta chains given below trace back to one sample, sequenced in a study of blood T cell repertoires in COVID-19. Here immunoSEQ multiplex PCR was the method, and the copy in TCRdb shows in-frame clones only, minus some. The sample consists of fewer than 250,000 clones, roughly 80% of them appearing once. Material for sequencing was PBMCs or T cells enriched from blood (not recorded which). Receptor source: a woman aged 40 to 50 who had been exposed to COVID-19.

The table lists this clone with a count of one. This chain joins TRBV7-9 and TRBJ1-3; possibly TRBD1 for D (5 bases). The germline V gene encodes CDR1 SEHNR and CDR2 FQNEAQ (reference sequence). Trimming left V 5 bases short and J 6 bases short, with 11 bases between. The CDR3 is made up of 13 amino acids. CDR3 nucleotides: TGTGCCAGCAGCCGCCGGGGGGAAAACACCATATATTTT. Translating gives CASSRRGENTIYF.

The chain links TRBV2 to TRBJ1-2; D ambiguous. V was clipped by 3 bases and J by 4 bases, with 3 bases between them. Germline V CDR1 and CDR2: SNHLY, FYNNEI. The CDR3 is 11 amino acids. The CDR3 reads CASSDLYGYTF. CDR3 bases: TGTGCCAGCAGTGATCTCTATGGCTACACCTTC.

This clone came up a few times. The chain links TRBV11-3 to TRBJ2-4; D call uncertain. The germline V and J ends were trimmed by 3 bases and 0 bases, with 15 bases remaining between them. This CDR3 has 17 residues. The germline V gene encodes CDR1 SGHNT and CDR2 YENEEA. CDR3 loop: CASSFDGLLQAKNIQYF. CDR3 nucleotides: TGTGCCAGCAGCTTCGATGGGCTCCTCCAAGCCAAAAACATTCAGTACTTC.

The chain joins TRBV18 to TRBJ1-2; the match to TRBD1 covers 12 bases. Per the germline V gene, CDR1 is KGHSH and CDR2 is LQKENI. The CDR3 loop spans 17 amino acids. The trim removed 4 bases at V and 6 bases at J, leaving 12 bases unmatched. CDR3 sequence: CASSRNNRDRGRNGYTF. The CDR3 bases are TGTGCCAGCTCACGAAACAACCGGGACAGGGGGCGGAATGGCTACACCTTC.

The V gene is TRBV4-1, the J gene TRBJ2-3, with TRBD2 matching over 13 bases. The germline V gene has CDR1 MGHRA and CDR2 YSYEKL. This CDR3 is 18 amino acids long. The J segment lost 6 bases and the V segment lost 0 bases, leaving 9 bases of the junction unmatched. Written as DNA, the CDR3 is TGCGCCAGCAGCCAAGATTGGACTAGCGGGGGCCCCCCGGATACGCAGTATTTT. Translated, it gives CASSQDWTSGGPPDTQYF.

The chain recombines TRBV7-2 with TRBJ2-3, with D possibly being TRBD2 (5 bases). The CDR3 covers 16 residues. V gave up 1 base and J gave up 3 bases, with 14 bases separating them. Germline CDR1 SGHTA, CDR2 FQGNSA. The DNA for the CDR3 is TGTGCCAGCAGCTTAGTTTCGGGGATAGGGACAGATACGCAGTATTTT. The encoded protein is CASSLVSGIGTDTQYF.

Only a few counts were recorded for this clone. This chain uses TRBV15 with TRBJ1-4; D is possibly TRBD1 (6 bases). The CDR3 extends over 15 amino acids. Germline V gene data show CDR1 as LNHNV and CDR2 as YYDKDF (reference sequence). V shed 0 bases and J shed 5 bases, with 10 bases lying between them. CDR3 coding DNA: TGTGCCACCAGCAGAGAGGACAGTAAAAATGAAAAACTGTTTTTT. Protein sequence: CATSREDSKNEKLFF.

The gene calls are TRBV21-1 and TRBJ2-2; the D segment call TRBD1 is taken from the table without a DNA check. TRBV21-1 is flagged as a pseudogene. CDR3 length: 16 residues. The CDR3 protein is CASSPPGQGNTGELFF. CDR3 DNA: TGTGCCAGCTCCCCGCCGGGACAGGGGAACACCGGGGAGCTGTTTTTT.

The V call is TRBV19, the J call TRBJ1-3; 9 bases are a match to TRBD1. V dropped 9 bases and J dropped 8; count of bases not matched to a gene: 11. Germline V CDR1 and CDR2: LNHDA, SQIVND (reference sequence). CDR3 length: 14 residues. The DNA of the CDR3 is TGTGCCAGCAGCACAGGGGGCTTGTGGGACACCATATATTTT. This encodes CASSTGGLWDTIYF. Full variable domain (rest looked up from reference TRBV19 and TRBJ1-3): DGGITQSPKYLFRKEGQNVTLSCEQNLNHDAMYWYRQDPGQGLRLIYYSQIVNDFQKGDIAEGYSVSREKKESFPLTVTSAQKNPTAFYLCASSTGGLWDTIYFGEGSWLTVV.

This clone was observed once. The J gene is TRBJ1-2, the V gene TRBV5-6, with D hard to call. Per the germline V gene, CDR1 is SGHDT and CDR2 is YYEEEE. This CDR3 is built from 12 residues. V gave up 7 bases and J gave up 5 bases, with 12 bases separating them. DNA of the CDR3: TGTGCCAGCCAGGTGACGGGGTATGGCTACACCTTC. Translated, it gives CASQVTGYGYTF.

This sequence joins TRBV2 and TRBJ2-3; 15 bases align to TRBD2. The trim removed 3 bases at V and 4 bases at J, leaving 11 bases unmatched. The CDR3 is made up of 19 amino acids. CDR1 is SNHLY, CDR2 FYNNEI, per germline. CDR3 residues: CASSDWTSGGAMAADTQYF. The CDR3 DNA sequence: TGTGCCAGCAGTGACTGGACTAGCGGGGGGGCCATGGCGGCAGATACGCAGTATTTT.

In DNA, the CDR3 is TGTGCCAGCAGCCCCCGGTCATATGGCTACACCTTC. It codes for CASSPRSYGYTF. The chain recombines TRBV7-2 with TRBJ1-2; D call uncertain. CDR1 and CDR2 (germline): SGHTA, FQGNSA. V lost 5 bases and J 5 bases, leaving 9 bases between the germline ends. This CDR3 region has 12 residues.

The chain recombines TRBV29-1 with TRBJ2-7, with D maybe TRBD1 (5 bases). V was shortened by 4 bases and J by 6 bases, with 16 bases between the two germline ends. The CDR3 runs 13 residues. The germline gives CDR1 SQVTM, CDR2 ANQGSEA. The CDR3 DNA sequence: TGCAGCGTTGGGGGTGACAGAATATCCGAGCAGTACTTC. Its protein is CSVGGDRISEQYF.

The chain joins TRBV6-5 to TRBJ2-2, with 7 bases aligning to TRBD2. The CDR3 has 16 amino acids. V trimming: 0 bases; J trimming: 4 bases; junction bases outside the gene matches: 5. The germline V gene encodes CDR1 MNHEY and CDR2 SVGAGI. For the CDR3, the DNA is TGTGCCAGCAGTTACTCAGGGCAGCGGGGCACCGGGGAGCTGTTTTTT. This sequence encodes CASSYSGQRGTGELFF.